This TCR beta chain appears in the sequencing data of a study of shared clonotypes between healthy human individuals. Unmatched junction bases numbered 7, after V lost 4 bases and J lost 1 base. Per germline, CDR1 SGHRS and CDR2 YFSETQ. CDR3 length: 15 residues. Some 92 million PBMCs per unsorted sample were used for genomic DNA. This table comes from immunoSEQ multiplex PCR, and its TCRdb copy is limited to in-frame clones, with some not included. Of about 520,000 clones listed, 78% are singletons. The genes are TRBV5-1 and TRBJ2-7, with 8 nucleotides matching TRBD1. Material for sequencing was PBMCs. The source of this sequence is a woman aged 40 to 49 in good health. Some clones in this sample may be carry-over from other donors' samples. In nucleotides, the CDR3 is TGCGCCAGCAGCGGAACCGGGACAGGATCCTACGAGCAGTACTTC. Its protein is CASSGTGTGSYEQYF. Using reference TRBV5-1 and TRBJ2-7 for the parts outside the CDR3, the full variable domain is KAGVTQTPRYLIKTRGQQVTLSCSPISGHRSVSWYQQTPGQGLQFLFEYFSETQRNKGNFPGRFSGRQFSNSRSEMNVSTLELGDSALYLCASSGTGTGSYEQYFGPGTRLTVT.